Below, 17 T cell receptor beta chains from the same sample are listed, as sequenced in a study of blood T cell repertoires in COVID-19 (TCRdb year 2020). Library method: the immunoSEQ multiplex PCR assay. TCRdb took over this immuneACCESS table, retaining in-frame rearrangements with V and J assigned. Such tables are incomplete; in checked studies, under half of the missing clones stem from an unresolved V gene, and the remainder is unexplained. This sample comprises 210,000 or so clones, roughly 84% of them detected only once. Under 2.5% of the sample is held by the ten biggest clonotypes. The sample comprised peripheral blood. The receptors originated from a man in his forties or fifties with active or convalescent COVID-19.

The V and J genes are TRBV27 and TRBJ1-3; 10 bases are a match to TRBD1. The CDR3 totals 15 residues. The germline V gene encodes CDR1 MNHEY and CDR2 SMNVEV (reference sequence). V gave up 6 bases and J gave up 4 bases; unmatched junction bases: 6. This CDR3 reads CASSGTGDPGNTIYF. The CDR3 coding sequence is TGTGCCAGCAGCGGGACAGGGGATCCCGGAAACACCATATATTTT.

This rearrangement joins TRBV28 to TRBJ2-3, with 9 bases fitting TRBD2. The CDR3 contains 16 residues. Trimming removed 4 bases from V and 5 bases from J; junction bases left unmatched: 10. Germline CDR1 MDHEN, CDR2 SYDVKM. The CDR3 region is CASSSPTSGGGDTQYF. In DNA form, the CDR3 reads TGTGCCAGCAGTTCCCCGACTAGCGGAGGGGGAGATACGCAGTATTTT.

The gene calls are TRBV7-8 and TRBJ2-7; the D gene is possibly TRBD2 (5 bases). CDR1 is SGHVS and CDR2 is FQNEAQ in the germline V gene. This CDR3 is 13 amino acids long. V gave up 1 base and J gave up 2 bases, with 6 bases separating them. The CDR3 nucleotides are TGTGCCAGCAGCTTAGTGGGAGCCTACGAGCAGTACTTC. It translates to CASSLVGAYEQYF.

V is TRBV7-6 and J is TRBJ1-2; the match to TRBD1 covers 10 bases. In germline, CDR1 is SGHVS, CDR2 FNYEAQ. The CDR3 extends over 12 amino acids. The trim removed 11 bases at V and 5 bases at J, leaving 5 bases unmatched. In DNA form, the CDR3 reads TGTGCCGGGACAGGGGTTACTTATGGCTACACCTTC. The encoded protein is CAGTGVTYGYTF.

The rearrangement links TRBV2 to TRBJ1-4; 9 bases are shared with TRBD1. This CDR3 comprises 16 residues. V lost 2 bases, J lost 4 bases, and 5 bases stayed unmatched. Germline values: CDR1 SNHLY, CDR2 FYNNEI. The CDR3 DNA sequence: TGTGCCAGCAGTGAAAAATGGGACAGGGTTAATGAAAAACTGTTTTTT. Amino acid sequence: CASSEKWDRVNEKLFF.

The V gene is TRBV5-4, the J gene TRBJ2-2; the D gene is possibly TRBD1 (5 bases). The CDR3 is 16 amino acids. Trimming cost V 0 bases and J 6 bases, with 15 bases left between them. CDR1 and CDR2 (germline): SGHNT, YYREEE (reference sequence). DNA of the CDR3: TGTGCCAGCAGCTTGGAGGGGCGGTATGACCCCGGGGAGCTGTTTTTT. Translating it yields CASSLEGRYDPGELFF.

This clone has a single count. The V and J genes are TRBV29-1 and TRBJ2-1, with TRBD1 identical over 9 bases. J gave up 1 base and V 5 bases, and 18 bases lay outside the gene matches. Germline V gene sequence: CDR1 SQVTM, CDR2 ANQGSEA. The CDR3 is 19 amino acids. CDR3 nucleotides: TGCAGCGTTCTTACCCTACAGGGGGCAAGCGGGGTTTCCTACAATGAGCAGTTCTTC. This translates into CSVLTLQGASGVSYNEQFF.

This rearrangement joins TRBV5-1 to TRBJ2-1; D gene unclear. Deletions cut 0 bases from V and 2 bases from J, with 6 bases between. CDR1 SGHRS and CDR2 YFSETQ come from the germline V gene. This CDR3 region has 14 residues. The CDR3 is CASSLDSTYNEQFF. The CDR3 nucleotides read TGCGCCAGCAGCTTGGACAGTACCTACAATGAGCAGTTCTTC.

The CDR3 is CAISEGADTQYF. The CDR3 bases are TGTGCCATCAGTGAGGGGGCGGATACGCAGTATTTT. This sequence joins TRBV10-3 and TRBJ2-3, with a weak D call TRBD1 (5 bases). Trimming stripped 2 bases from V and 6 bases from J, with 6 bases between. CDR1 ENHRY and CDR2 SYGVKD come from the germline V gene. The CDR3 contains 12 residues.

V is TRBV7-9 and J is TRBJ1-4, with D perhaps matching TRBD1 (5 bases). Germline CDR1 and CDR2: SEHNR and FQNEAQ (reference sequence). This CDR3 has 14 residues. V was cut by 1 base and J by 7 bases, with 10 bases left in between. CDR3 in amino acids: CASSLGGVGEKLFF. CDR3 coding DNA: TGTGCCAGCAGCTTAGGGGGGGTCGGTGAAAAACTGTTTTTT.

This sequence joins TRBV28 and TRBJ1-5; D remains unclear. Germline V gives CDR1 MDHEN, CDR2 SYDVKM. Deletions cut 1 base from V and 0 bases from J, with 4 bases between. The CDR3 consists of 14 residues. CDR3 sequence: CASSLYGSNQPQHF. CDR3 coding DNA: TGTGCCAGCAGTTTATACGGTAGCAATCAGCCCCAGCATTTT. The whole variable domain, remainder taken from reference TRBV28 and TRBJ1-5, is DVKVTQSSRYLVKRTGEKVFLECVQDMDHENMFWYRQDPGLGLRLIYFSYDVKMKEKGDIPEGYSVSREKKERFSLILESASTNQTSMYLCASSLYGSNQPQHFGDGTRLSIL.

On this clone: Other nucleotide sequences from this sample produce the same CDR3. The CDR3 coding sequence is TGTGCCAGCAGCCAAAGAGGCTCTGGAAACACCATATATTTT. Translating gives CASSQRGSGNTIYF. The rearrangement uses TRBV3-1 (or the pseudogene TRBV3-2) and TRBJ1-3; no clear D. The length of the CDR3 is 14 residues. Trimming shortened V by 2 bases and J by 0 bases, and 5 bases separated the two germline ends. Germline V CDR1 and CDR2: LGHDT, YNNKEL (reference sequence).

V is TRBV19 and J is TRBJ1-5; 9 bases fit TRBD1. Per the germline V gene, CDR1 is LNHDA and CDR2 is SQIVND (reference sequence). The CDR3 sequence is 14 residues long. With 10 bases clipped from V and 6 bases from J, the junction kept 10 bases outside the gene matches. The CDR3 coding sequence is TGTGCCACTCGGTCCGACAGGGGGGTTCAGCCCCAGCATTTT. This translates into CATRSDRGVQPQHF.

This rearrangement joins TRBV6-5 to TRBJ1-2; a weak D match, TRBD1 (6 bases). Germline lookup yields CDR1 MNHEY and CDR2 SVGAGI. V lost 5 bases to trimming and J lost 4 bases, with 17 bases between them. The CDR3 totals 15 residues. CDR3 DNA: TGTGCCAGCAGTCCATCAACGACAGGCTTCTATGGCTACACCTTC. Its protein is CASSPSTTGFYGYTF.

The V call is TRBV2, the J call TRBJ1-1; 7 nucleotides match TRBD1. After removal of 4 bases from V and 4 bases from J, the junction contained 12 bases not matched to a gene. The CDR3 is 16 residues long. CDR1 SNHLY and CDR2 FYNNEI come from the germline V gene. CDR3 protein: CASSVGRQGAATEAFF. CDR3 DNA sequence: TGTGCCAGCAGTGTAGGCAGACAGGGCGCTGCCACTGAAGCTTTCTTT.

The CDR3 nucleotides are TGTGCCAGCAGTGAACTAAGCCACAATGAGCAGTTCTTC. Translating gives CASSELSHNEQFF. This chain links TRBV6-1 with TRBJ2-1; D gene ambiguous. CDR3 length: 13 amino acids. The V gene's germline CDR1 is MNHNS and CDR2 SASEGT. V shed 2 bases and J shed 5 bases, with 7 bases lying between them.

The chain combines TRBV20-1 with TRBJ2-7; TRBD1 matches 7 bases. In germline, CDR1 is DFQATT, CDR2 SNEGSKA (reference sequence). The CDR3 spans 14 residues. Trimming removed 3 bases from V and 1 base from J; junction bases left unmatched: 6. The CDR3 DNA reads as TGCAGTGCTAGTGAGACAGGGAAGTCCTACGAGCAGTACTTC. This sequence encodes CSASETGKSYEQYF.